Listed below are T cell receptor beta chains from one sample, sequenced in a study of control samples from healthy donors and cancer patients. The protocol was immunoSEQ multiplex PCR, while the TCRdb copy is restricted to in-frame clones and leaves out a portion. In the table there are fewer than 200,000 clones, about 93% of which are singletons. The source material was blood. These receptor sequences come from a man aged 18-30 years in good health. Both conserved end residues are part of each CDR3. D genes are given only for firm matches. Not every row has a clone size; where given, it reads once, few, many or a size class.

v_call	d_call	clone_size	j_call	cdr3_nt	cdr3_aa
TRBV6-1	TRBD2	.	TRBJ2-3	TGTGCCAGCAGAGAAGCGGGGGGGAATACGCAGTATTTT	CASREAGGNTQYF
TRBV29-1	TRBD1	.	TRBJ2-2	TGCAGCGCCTCAGTAGGGACAGGGGGTTCCGGGGAGCTGTTTTTT	CSASVGTGGSGELFF
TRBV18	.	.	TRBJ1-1	TGTGCCAGCTCACCACAATTTTCAGGGTGGGACACTGAAGCTTTCTTT	CASSPQFSGWDTEAFF
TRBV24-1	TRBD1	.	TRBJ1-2	TGTGCCACCAGTGACCCCCGACAGGGAAACTATGGCTACACCTTC	CATSDPRQGNYGYTF
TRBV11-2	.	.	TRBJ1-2	TGTGCCAGCAGCTTCTCCCGTGAGACTGGAACTTACTATGGCTACACCTTC	CASSFSRETGTYYGYTF
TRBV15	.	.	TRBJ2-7	TGTGCCACCAGCAGAGATCCTGGTCAGTCCTACGAGCAGTACTTC	CATSRDPGQSYEQYF
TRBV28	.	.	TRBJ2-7	TGTGCCAGCAGTTTATTACGGGCATACGAGCAGTACTTC	CASSLLRAYEQYF
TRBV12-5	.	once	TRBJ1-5	TGTGCTAGTGGTTTGCGCAGGGGAGATCAGCCCCAGCATTTT	CASGLRRGDQPQHF
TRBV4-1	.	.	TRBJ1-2	TGCGCCAGCAGCCAAGATGCTAGGGGGGACTATGGCTACACCTTC	CASSQDARGDYGYTF
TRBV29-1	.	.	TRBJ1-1	TGCAGCGTAGTAGGGGTCCTGAACACTGAAGCTTTCTTT	CSVVGVLNTEAFF
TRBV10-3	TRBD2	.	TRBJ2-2	TGTGCCATCAGTGCATCCTTTGAGCGGGGGGCCCCGAACACCGGGGAGCTGTTTTTT	CAISASFERGAPNTGELFF
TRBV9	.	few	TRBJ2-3	TGTGCCAGCAGCGCGTGGGTAGGGGATACGCAGTATTTT	CASSAWVGDTQYF
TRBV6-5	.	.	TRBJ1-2	TGTGCCAGCAGTTATGGAGATACCTATGGCTACACCTTC	CASSYGDTYGYTF
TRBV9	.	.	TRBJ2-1	TGTGCCAGCAGCGTGGGCCAGGGGACCTACAATGAGCAGTTCTTC	CASSVGQGTYNEQFF
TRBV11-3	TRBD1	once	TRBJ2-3	TGTGCCAGCAGCCCGGGACAGCGCACAGATACGCAGTATTTT	CASSPGQRTDTQYF
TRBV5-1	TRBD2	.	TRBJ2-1	TGCGCCAGCAGCCCACTAAGCGGGGGGTACAATGAGCAGTTCTTC	CASSPLSGGYNEQFF
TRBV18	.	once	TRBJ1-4	TGTGCCAGCTCACCAGGGCTGGGTGAAAAACTGTTTTTT	CASSPGLGEKLFF
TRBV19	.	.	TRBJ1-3	TGTGCCAGTAGCAGGGCCGGAAACACCATATATTTT	CASSRAGNTIYF
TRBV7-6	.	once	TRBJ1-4	TGTGCCAGCAGCTTAGTTGGGGGGGTTTCGGAAAAACTGTTTTTT	CASSLVGGVSEKLFF
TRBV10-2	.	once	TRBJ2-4	TGCGCCAGCAGTGGAAGGGGTTCGGCCAAAAACATTCAGTACTTC	CASSGRGSAKNIQYF
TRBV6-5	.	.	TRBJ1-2	TGTGCCAGCAGTTACTTTCGGCCAGATCTCGGCTACACCTTC	CASSYFRPDLGYTF
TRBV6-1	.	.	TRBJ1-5	TGTGCCAGCAGTGAAAGACGTCTCTATAGCAATCAGCCCCAGCATTTT	CASSERRLYSNQPQHF
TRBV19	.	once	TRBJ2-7	TGTGCCAGTAGTATAGTTGACAGCTACGAGCAGTACTTC	CASSIVDSYEQYF
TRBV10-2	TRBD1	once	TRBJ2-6	TGCGCCAGTATATCCGGGACAGGTATCTCTGGGGCCAACGTCCTGACTTTC	CASISGTGISGANVLTF
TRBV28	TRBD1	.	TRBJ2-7	TGTGCCAGCAGTTCCCTTGGGACAGTAAATGCCTACGAGCAGTACTTC	CASSSLGTVNAYEQYF
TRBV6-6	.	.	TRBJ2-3	TGTGCCAGCAGTCAACAAGTGCATCCCACAGATACGCAGTATTTT	CASSQQVHPTDTQYF
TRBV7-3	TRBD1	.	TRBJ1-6	TGTGCCAGCAGCTTTTCCGGGACAGCGGGTTCACCCCTCCACTTT	CASSFSGTAGSPLHF
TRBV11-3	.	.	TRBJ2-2	TGTGCCAGCGCGAAGCGGACAAACACCGGGGAGCTGTTTTTT	CASAKRTNTGELFF
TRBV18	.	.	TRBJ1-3	TGTGCCAGCTCACGATCAACGGGACGGATTTCAGGAAACACCATATATTTT	CASSRSTGRISGNTIYF
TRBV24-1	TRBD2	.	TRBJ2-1	TGTGCCACCACGGCCGCTAGCGGGGGGTCGAGCTCCTACAATGAGCAGTTCTTC	CATTAASGGSSSYNEQFF
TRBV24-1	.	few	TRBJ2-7	TGTGCCACTATTAGACGGGGTAACTCCTACGAGCAGTACTTC	CATIRRGNSYEQYF
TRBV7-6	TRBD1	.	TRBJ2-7	TGTGCCAGCAGCAGAGGGACAGGGGAAAGCCGCGAGCAGTACTTC	CASSRGTGESREQYF
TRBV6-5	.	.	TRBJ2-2	TGTGCCACCCTGGGCAGTTCCGGGGAGCTGTTTTTT	CATLGSSGELFF
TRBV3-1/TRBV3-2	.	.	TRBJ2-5	TGTGCCAGCAGAAACGGCGGACGAGAGACCCAGTACTTC	CASRNGGRETQYF
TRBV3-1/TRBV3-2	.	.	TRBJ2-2	TGTGCCAGCAGCCAAGCGGGGACCGGGGAGCTGTTTTTT	CASSQAGTGELFF
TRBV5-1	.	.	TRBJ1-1	TGCGCCAGCAGCGAAGGGACGACACGACCAGGCTTGCTCTTT	CASSEGTTRPGLLF
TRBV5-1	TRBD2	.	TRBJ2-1	TGCGCCAGCAGCCGTAGCGGGGGCCTTTACTCCTACAATGAGCAGTTCTTC	CASSRSGGLYSYNEQFF
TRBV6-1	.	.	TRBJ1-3	TGTGCCAGCAGTGAAGCTAGCTACTCTGGAAACACCATATATTTT	CASSEASYSGNTIYF
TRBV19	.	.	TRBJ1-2	TGTGCCATCCCTTCGGGGGCCGGCTACACCTTC	CAIPSGAGYTF
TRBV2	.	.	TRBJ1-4	TGTGCCAGCAGTGAAGAACTGACTAATGAAAAACTGTTTTTT	CASSEELTNEKLFF
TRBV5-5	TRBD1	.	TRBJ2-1	TGTGCCAGCAGCCCACTCCGGGACAGGGGATCCAATGAGCAGTTCTTC	CASSPLRDRGSNEQFF
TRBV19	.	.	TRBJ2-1	TGTGCCAGTAGTATAACGGGCAGGGACGGCAATGAGCAGTTCTTC	CASSITGRDGNEQFF
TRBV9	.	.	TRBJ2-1	TGTGCCAGCAGCCCAGAGACTGGGTCCTACAATGAGCAGTTCTTC	CASSPETGSYNEQFF
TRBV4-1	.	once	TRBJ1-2	TGCGCCAGCAGGACAGGAGTCCCCGGCACATCCCACTATGGCTACACCTTC	CASRTGVPGTSHYGYTF
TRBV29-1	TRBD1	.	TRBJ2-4	TGCAGCACCTCAGACCCCGGGACAGGGAAAAACATTCAGTACTTC	CSTSDPGTGKNIQYF
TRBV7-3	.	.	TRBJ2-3	TGTGCCAGCAGCTTAACTTCGGACCCTCCAGGGACGCAGTATTTT	CASSLTSDPPGTQYF
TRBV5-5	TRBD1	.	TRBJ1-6	TGTGCCAGCAGCTTGGGACAGGGGATGCGTAATTCACCCCTCCACTTT	CASSLGQGMRNSPLHF
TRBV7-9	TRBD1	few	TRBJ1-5	TGTGCCAGTTACAGACAGGGTCCGTTCTCCAATCAGCCCCAGCATTTT	CASYRQGPFSNQPQHF
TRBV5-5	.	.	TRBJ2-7	TGTGCCAGCAGCTTGCTGGATACGATCTACGAGCAGTACTTC	CASSLLDTIYEQYF
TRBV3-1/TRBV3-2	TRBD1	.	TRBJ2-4	TGTGCCAGCAGCCCCTCCGGACAGGGTCTAGGACCCGACATTCAGTACTTC	CASSPSGQGLGPDIQYF
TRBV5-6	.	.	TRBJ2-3	TGTGCCAGCAGTTGGGGGACCTCCGGGCCAGATACGCAGTATTTT	CASSWGTSGPDTQYF
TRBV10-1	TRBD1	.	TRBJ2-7	TGCGCCAGTGTTCCGGGACAGGGGTCTCACGAGCAGTACTTC	CASVPGQGSHEQYF
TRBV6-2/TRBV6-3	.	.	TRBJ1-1	TGTGCCAGCAGTTACTCCCTGGGCAGCACACTTAACTTCATGAACACTGAAGCTTTCTTT	CASSYSLGSTLNFMNTEAFF
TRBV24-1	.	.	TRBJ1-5	TGTGCCACCAGAGGGGCAGGAAATCAGCCCCAGCATTTT	CATRGAGNQPQHF
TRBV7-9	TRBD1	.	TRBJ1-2	TGTGCCAGCAGCTCCGGACAGGGTGCTAACTATGGCTACACCTTC	CASSSGQGANYGYTF
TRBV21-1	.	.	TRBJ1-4	TGTGCCAGCAGCAAGAAGGGGACGGTGAAGGAGGGGGAAAAACTGTTTTTT	CASSKKGTVKEGEKLFF
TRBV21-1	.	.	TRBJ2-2	TGTGCCAGCAGCAATCCCGATTCTAGCGGGGGGGAACCGAACACCGGGGAGCTGTTTTTT	CASSNPDSSGGEPNTGELFF